This passage covers 10 T cell receptor beta chains from one sample sequenced in a study of regulatory T cells in long-lasting Graves disease. Time point of the sample: persistent/refractory GD, antithyroid drugs over 5 years with positive TRAb. Extracted RNA from PBMCs served as the source of the TCR library. Combining iRepertoire HTBI primers with Arm-PCR of CDR3 regions, the authors built TCR beta libraries. TCRdb itself ran the multiplex PCR reads through MiXCR, one entry per CDR3 protein. The data show approximately 350,000 distinct CDR3 sequences, less than 30% seen once. Sample: peripheral blood mononuclear cells (PBMCs), taken when the disease was refractory, from a patient treated with antithyroid drugs. The receptors were gathered from a woman aged 40-49 years with Graves disease.

The rearrangement joins TRBV6-2 or TRBV6-3 to TRBJ1-2, with D possibly TRBD1 on 6 matching bases. The germline V and J ends were trimmed by 8 bases and 7 bases, with 20 bases remaining between them. Germline lookup yields CDR1 MNHEY and CDR2 SVGEGT. This CDR3 comprises 14 residues. The CDR3 region is CASLRSGGGTGYTF. CDR3 in DNA: TGTGCCAGCTTGCGGTCCGGGGGCGGTACTGGCTACACCTTC.

This clonotype was seen at least ten times. The DNA for the CDR3 is TGTGCCAGCAGTGTAAAGGGGCCCCAGCATTTT. Translating gives CASSVKGPQHF. This chain connects TRBV12-3 or TRBV12-4 to TRBJ1-5; D is unclear. V lost 5 bases, J lost 9 bases, and 8 bases lay in between. CDR3 length: 11 residues.

This clonotype was counted ten times or more. V gene TRBV11-2 combines with J gene TRBJ1-1, with a possible D match to TRBD1 (5 bases). The V end was cut by 3 bases, the J end by 1 base, with 12 bases between. The CDR3 runs to 15 residues. In germline, CDR1 is SGHAT, CDR2 FQNNGV. CDR3 bases: TGTGCCAGCAGCTTGAAAGCAGGGACGAACACTGAAGCTTTCTTT. This sequence encodes CASSLKAGTNTEAFF.

The sample holds one count of this clonotype. The CDR3 here is CASSVRQGPSYEQYF. Written as DNA, the CDR3 is TGTGCCAGCAGCGTCCGACAGGGACCGAGCTACGAGCAGTACTTC. This chain uses TRBV9 with TRBJ2-7; 7 bases line up with TRBD1. Germline CDR1 is SGDLS and CDR2 is YYNGEE. This CDR3 comprises 15 residues. Trimming took 2 bases from V and 3 from J; bases not matched to a gene: 8.

This clonotype was counted many times. This chain connects TRBV28 to TRBJ2-7, with 12 nucleotides matching TRBD2. Germline V gene lookup returns CDR1 MDHEN and CDR2 SYDVKM. With 4 bases clipped from V and 13 bases from J, the junction kept 14 bases outside the gene matches. The CDR3 has 15 amino acids. In nucleotides, the CDR3 is TGTGCCAGCAGTTCCCCTACTAGCGGGAGGCCATTTTCTTACTTC. It codes for CASSSPTSGRPFSYF.

This clonotype showed up just a few times. V and J are TRBV2 and TRBJ2-5; 11 bases line up with TRBD2. After removal of 6 bases from V and 2 bases from J, the junction contained 5 bases not matched to a gene. This CDR3 has 15 amino acids. The germline gives CDR1 SNHLY, CDR2 FYNNEI. This CDR3 is CASSLRLAGQETQYF. CDR3 nucleotides: TGTGCCAGCAGCCTTAGACTAGCGGGACAAGAGACCCAGTACTTC.

This clonotype has only a few counts. The chain has TRBV29-1 and TRBJ2-7, with 9 nucleotides matching TRBD2. Per the germline V gene, CDR1 is SQVTM and CDR2 is ANQGSEA. Trimming at V came to 7 bases and at J to 3 bases, leaving 7 bases not matched to a gene. CDR3 size: 13 residues. CDR3 DNA sequence: TGCAGCGCTGTGACTAGCGGAGACTACGAGCAGTACTTC. Its protein is CSAVTSGDYEQYF.

This clonotype occurred many times. The rearrangement links TRBV6-2 or TRBV6-3 to TRBJ2-5; 9 nucleotides agree with TRBD2. The V segment lost 2 bases and the J segment 7 bases; nucleotides outside the gene matches: 11. The CDR3 runs to 16 residues. CDR1 MNHEY and CDR2 SVGEGT come from the germline V gene. The CDR3 coding sequence is TGTGCCAGCAGTTACAGTTTAGCGGGGGCGCCGAGGACCCAGTACTTC. This translates into CASSYSLAGAPRTQYF.

In this sample, this clonotype turned up a few times. The chain employs TRBV30 and TRBJ1-1; D is unclear. V was cut by 0 bases and J by 7 bases, with 15 bases left in between. Germline V CDR1 and CDR2: GTSNPN, SVGIG (reference sequence). This CDR3 is built from 14 residues. In nucleotides, the CDR3 is TGTGCCTGGAGTGTCGCCATCGGGGTGGGTGAAGCTTTCTTT. Translation gives CAWSVAIGVGEAFF.

This clonotype was seen only a few times. The J gene is TRBJ2-3, the V gene TRBV7-8; TRBD2 matches 7 bases. J gave up 4 bases and V 10 bases, and 8 bases lay outside the gene matches. Germline values: CDR1 SGHVS, CDR2 FQNEAQ. This CDR3 is built from 13 residues. As DNA, the CDR3 is TGTGCCATCCGGCGGGAGTCCCCAGATACGCAGTATTTT. Amino acid sequence: CAIRRESPDTQYF. Filled out from reference TRBV7-8 and TRBJ2-3, the complete variable domain reads GAGVSQSPRYKVAKRGQDVALRCDPISGHVSLFWYQQALGQGPEFLTYFQNEAQLDKSGLPSDRFFAERPEGSVSTLKIQRTQQEDSAVYLCAIRRESPDTQYFGPGTRLTVL.